This TCR beta chain was obtained from a study of regulatory T cells in long-lasting Graves disease. Time point here: newly diagnosed GD, antithyroid drugs for less than 3 months. RNA extracted from PBMCs served as the sequencing template. With iRepertoire HTBI primers and Arm-PCR of CDR3 regions, TCR beta libraries were built. One entry per CDR3 protein, called by TCRdb with MiXCR from the multiplex PCR reads. The repertoire consists of hundreds of thousands of distinct CDR3 sequences, with approximately 15% occurring once and the leading ten covering around a sixth. This clonotype occurred many times. This same sample was also taken into another study, of T cells in Graves' hyperthyroidism and ophthalmopathy.

This material consisted of peripheral blood mononuclear cells (PBMCs), taken at new diagnosis, from a patient treated with antithyroid drugs. This receptor was obtained from a woman in her twenties or thirties with Graves disease.

The chain's CDR3 is CASSPGQGRVYEQYF. DNA for the CDR3: TGTGCCAGCTCACCGGGACAAGGGAGGGTCTACGAGCAGTACTTC. The chain combines TRBV18 with TRBJ2-7; TRBD2 is a possible D gene (7 bases). Germline V gives CDR1 KGHSH, CDR2 LQKENI. V shed 3 bases and J shed 3 bases, with 15 bases lying between them. The CDR3 has 15 amino acids.